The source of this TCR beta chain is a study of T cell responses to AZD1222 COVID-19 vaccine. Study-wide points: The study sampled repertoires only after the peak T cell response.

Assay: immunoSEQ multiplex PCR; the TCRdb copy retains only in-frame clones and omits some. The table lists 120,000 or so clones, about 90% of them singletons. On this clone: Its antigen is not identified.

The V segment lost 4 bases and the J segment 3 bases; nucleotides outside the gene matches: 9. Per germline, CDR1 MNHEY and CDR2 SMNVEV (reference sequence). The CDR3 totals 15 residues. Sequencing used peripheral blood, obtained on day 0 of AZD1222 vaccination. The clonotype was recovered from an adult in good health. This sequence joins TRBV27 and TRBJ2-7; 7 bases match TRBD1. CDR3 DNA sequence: TGTGCCAGCAGTTCCTGGACAGGTTTCAACTACGAGCAGTACTTC. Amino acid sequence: CASSSWTGFNYEQYF.